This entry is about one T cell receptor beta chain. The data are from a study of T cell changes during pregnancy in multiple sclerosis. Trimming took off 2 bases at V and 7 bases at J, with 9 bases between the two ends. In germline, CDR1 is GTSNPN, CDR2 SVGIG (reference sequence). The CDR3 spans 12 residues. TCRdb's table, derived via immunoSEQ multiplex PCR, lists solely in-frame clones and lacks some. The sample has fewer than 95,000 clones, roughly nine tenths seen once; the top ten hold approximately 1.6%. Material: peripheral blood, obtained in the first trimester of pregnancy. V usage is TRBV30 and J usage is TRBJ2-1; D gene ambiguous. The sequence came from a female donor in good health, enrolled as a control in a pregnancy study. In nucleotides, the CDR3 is TGTGCCTGGAGTCGAACTTTAAATGAGCAGTTCTTC. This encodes CAWSRTLNEQFF.